This TCR beta chain is drawn from a study of regulatory T cells in long-lasting Graves disease. Study findings and constraints: Sharing of public clonotypes was greater in persistent patients (roughly 2,600) than in new patients (about 970). Persistent disease showed a preference for TRBV28, TRBJ1-2 and TRBJ2-5. Owing to a sample size that was small, accuracy may have been reduced.

V gave up 8 bases and J gave up 0 bases, with 20 bases separating them. CDR1 and CDR2 from the germline V gene are MGHRA and YSYEKL. This CDR3 has 17 residues. For this clonotype: Its specificity is not known.

Time point here: persistent/refractory GD, antithyroid drugs over 5 years with positive TRAb. TCR sequences were obtained from RNA taken from PBMCs. American Thyroid Association guidelines defined how Graves' disease was diagnosed. Construction of TCR beta libraries relied on iRepertoire HTBI primers and on Arm-PCR targeting CDR3 regions. One entry per CDR3 protein, called by TCRdb with MiXCR from the multiplex PCR reads. The data hold about 430,000 distinct CDR3 sequences, with around a fifth observed a single time. Sequenced here: peripheral blood mononuclear cells (PBMCs), sampled when the disease was refractory, from a patient treated with antithyroid drugs. The sequence derives from a female donor with Graves disease. This rearrangement joins TRBV4-1 to TRBJ2-4; tentative D call: TRBD2 (6 bases). Here the CDR3 DNA reads TGCGCCAGCCCTGCATCTCGGAGGGGTATAGCCAAAAACATTCAGTACTTC. This codes for CASPASRRGIAKNIQYF.